This TCR beta chain stems from a study of T cell responses to AZD1222 COVID-19 vaccine. Study results and caveats: The reported proportion of spike-specific TCRs targeting unmutated variant regions was nearly half. Every sample of the repertoires postdated the peak T cell response. Females outnumbered males among donors, who were mostly white British; clonal diversity was possibly underestimated.

V lost 2 bases and J lost 4; bases outside the gene matches: 6. The CDR3 length is 16 residues. Looked up from germline, CDR1 is MNHEY and CDR2 is SVGAGI. Sequencing used immunoSEQ multiplex PCR; TCRdb keeps in-frame clones, though not all of them. The data show some 200,000 clones, more than 80% seen once. In regard to this clone: Its matching antigen is unknown.

The chain links TRBV6-5 to TRBJ1-5; 9 bases map to TRBD1. This material consisted of peripheral blood, taken on day 0 of AZD1222 vaccination. The TCR sequence derives from an adult in good health. The CDR3 protein is CASSYGGTGTNQPQHF. The CDR3 bases are TGTGCCAGCAGTTACGGCGGGACAGGGACTAATCAGCCCCAGCATTTT.